The entry that follows covers one T cell receptor (beta chain) sequence. Its antigen remains unidentified. This entry is derived from a study of shared clonotypes between healthy human individuals. Broader study findings: A limitation of the genetic and exposure-history diversity represented arose from few donors.

V was clipped by 5 bases and J by 11 bases; unmatched bases: 14. Germline lookup yields CDR1 MDHEN and CDR2 SYDVKM. The CDR3 is 14 residues long. Naive-designated CD8 cells lacked CD45RO, were positively enriched for CCR7, and omitted terminally differentiated effector memory CD45RA+ cells. Recent vaccinations or acute infections were absent in the healthy HIV-negative adult donors. There were only Caucasian adults among the donors, and all lived in Nashville, Tennessee. Sequencing was performed with immunoSEQ multiplex PCR; in TCRdb, only in-frame clones are kept and a portion is missing. The sample shows hundreds of thousands of clones, about 96% of them seen only once.

The receptor was isolated from a woman in her twenties or thirties in good health. Source material: naive CD8+ T cells sorted from blood. The V gene is TRBV28, the J gene TRBJ2-5, with TRBD2 identical over 7 bases. The chain's CDR3 is CASSPREVLFRQYF. CDR3 bases: TGTGCCAGCAGTCCTCGGGAGGTGCTGTTTCGGCAGTACTTC. The full variable domain, in which reference TRBV28 and TRBJ2-5 provide the parts outside the CDR3, is DVKVTQSSRYLVKRTGEKVFLECVQDMDHENMFWYRQDPGLGLRLIYFSYDVKMKEKGDIPEGYSVSREKKERFSLILESASTNQTSMYLCASSPREVLFRQYFGPGTRLLVL.